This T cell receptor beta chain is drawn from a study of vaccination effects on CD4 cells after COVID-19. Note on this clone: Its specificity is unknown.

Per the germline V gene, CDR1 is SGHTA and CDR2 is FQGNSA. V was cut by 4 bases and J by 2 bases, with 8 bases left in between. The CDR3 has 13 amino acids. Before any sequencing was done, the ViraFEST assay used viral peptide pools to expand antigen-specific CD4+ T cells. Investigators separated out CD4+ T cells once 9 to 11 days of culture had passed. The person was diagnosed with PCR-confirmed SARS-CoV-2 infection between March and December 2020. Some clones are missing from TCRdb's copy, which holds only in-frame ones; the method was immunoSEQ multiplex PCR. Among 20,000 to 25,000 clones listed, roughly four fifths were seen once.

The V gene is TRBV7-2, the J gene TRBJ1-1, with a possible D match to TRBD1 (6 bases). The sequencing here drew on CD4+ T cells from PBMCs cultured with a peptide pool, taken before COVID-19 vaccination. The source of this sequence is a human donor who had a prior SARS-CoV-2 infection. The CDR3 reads CASSSQGNTEAFF. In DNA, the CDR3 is TGTGCCAGCAGCTCACAGGGTAACACTGAAGCTTTCTTT.